This TCR beta chain was sequenced in a study of vaccination and CD4 T cells after COVID-19. For this clonotype: The antigen is not known.

Cultured CD4+ T cell DNA underwent sequencing with the Oncomine TCR Beta short-read assay. TCRdb redid the calling of the PCR reads with MiXCR, one entry per CDR3 protein. The table includes about 3,300 distinct CDR3 sequences, around 84% detected once. The treatment here: approximately 11-day PBMC culture with coronavirus spike peptide pools or control peptides (ViraFEST assay). The TCR originated in a human donor who had recovered from COVID-19. What was sequenced was CD4+ T cells from blood, cultured in vitro.

DNA of the CDR3: TGCAGTGCTAGAGGACTGCAGATTACGGACGGAGATAACTATGGCTACACCTTC. It yields the protein CSARGLQITDGDNYGYTF. This chain links TRBV20-1 with TRBJ1-2; no definite D call. Germline CDR1 is DFQATT and CDR2 is SNEGSKA (reference sequence). CDR3 length equals 18 residues. The V gene lost 1 base and the J gene lost 1 base, with 22 bases spanning the gap.